One sample yielded the 8 T cell receptor beta chains listed below, sequenced in a study of beta chain features in type 1 diabetes (dated by TCRdb to between 2017 and 2018). To prepare the library, the immunoSEQ multiplex PCR assay was applied. The entire amount of isolated RNA was reverse transcribed using the High Capacity cDNA Reverse Transcription Kit, so the sequenced TCRB transcripts were expressed ones. Held by TCRdb, this immuneACCESS table contains in-frame sequences only and omits some clones. Under half of the omission traces to an unresolved V gene where checked; the cause of the rest is unknown. The sample data list 300,000 to 400,000 clones, and approximately 8.2% of these were observed just once. Around 0.45% of the sample rests with the top ten. The sample taken for sequencing was central memory CD4+ T cells from blood. The receptors stem from a woman in her late teens or twenties in good health.

This clone was recorded at least ten times. V gene TRBV11-1 combines with J gene TRBJ2-1; maybe TRBD2 (6 bases). The CDR3 has 15 amino acids. Germline CDR1 is SGHAT and CDR2 is FQDESV (reference sequence). The V end was cut by 8 bases, the J end by 2 bases, with 16 bases between. The CDR3 bases are TGTGCCAGCGGAGGAGCGGGCCACCCCTACAATGAGCAGTTCTTC. This sequence encodes CASGGAGHPYNEQFF.

This clone has just a few counts. This chain connects TRBV29-1 to TRBJ2-1; maybe TRBD1 (6 bases). V lost 4 bases and J lost 0, with 13 bases in between. CDR1 and CDR2 from the germline V gene are SQVTM and ANQGSEA. The CDR3 consists of 15 residues. The CDR3 nucleotides read TGCAGCGTTGCGGGGACACGTACCTCCTACAATGAGCAGTTCTTC. Translated, it gives CSVAGTRTSYNEQFF.

The chain couples TRBV29-1 to TRBJ1-5; tentatively, D is TRBD1 (6 bases). Germline V CDR1 and CDR2: SQVTM, ANQGSEA. This CDR3 is 13 amino acids long. V was pared by 3 bases and J by 3 bases, with 9 bases between. The CDR3 DNA sequence: TGCAGCGTTGAGTCAGGGGACAATCAGCCCCAGCATTTT. Its translation is CSVESGDNQPQHF.

V is TRBV7-6 and J is TRBJ2-7; 7 bases fit TRBD1. V shed 4 bases and J 3 bases; nucleotides not matched to a gene: 9. The CDR3 has 15 residues. Germline V gene data show CDR1 as SGHVS and CDR2 as FNYEAQ. CDR3 sequence: CASSSWPGQDYEQYF. DNA of the CDR3: TGTGCCAGCAGCTCATGGCCCGGACAGGACTACGAGCAGTACTTC.

This clone was counted between two and nine times. V usage is TRBV6-6 and J usage is TRBJ2-7; perhaps TRBD1 as D (5 bases). V lost 0 bases and J 6 bases, leaving 9 bases between the germline ends. From germline, CDR1 is MNHNY and CDR2 SVGAGI (reference sequence). CDR3 size: 13 residues. CDR3 nucleotide sequence: TGTGCCAGCAGTTACTCCCGGCAGGGCGAGCAGTACTTC. Translated, it gives CASSYSRQGEQYF.

This chain links TRBV2 with TRBJ2-7; 14 bases are a match to TRBD2. Germline CDR1 and CDR2: SNHLY and FYNNEI. The CDR3 totals 18 residues. V dropped 8 bases and J dropped 4; count of bases not matched to a gene: 16. The CDR3 region is CASRPVPGLAGVTYEQYF. The CDR3 nucleotides read TGTGCCAGCCGCCCGGTTCCGGGACTAGCGGGAGTAACGTACGAGCAGTACTTC.

V gene TRBV4-3 combines with J gene TRBJ2-2, with D perhaps TRBD1 (7 bases). V lost 4 bases to trimming and J lost 1 base, with 16 bases between them. The CDR3 spans 17 residues. The germline V gene has CDR1 LGHNA and CDR2 YSLEER. The CDR3 coding sequence is TGCGCCAGCAGCCGCACCTACAGGGGAGGGAACACCGGGGAGCTGTTTTTT. Translated: CASSRTYRGGNTGELFF.

The chain links TRBV5-4 to TRBJ2-7; TRBD2 is a possible D gene (5 bases). This CDR3 spans 14 amino acids. Trimming pared 4 bases from V and 3 bases from J, leaving 14 bases between. Germline-derived CDR1 and CDR2 are SGHNT and YYREEE (reference sequence). The chain's CDR3 is CASSRNSGGYEQYF. Written as DNA, the CDR3 is TGTGCCAGCAGCCGCAACAGTGGAGGCTACGAGCAGTACTTC.